The 19 T cell receptor beta chains below all came from one sample that was sequenced in a study of identical twins. TCRdb ran MiXCR on the 5' RACE reads and lists one entry per CDR3 protein. The table records about 720,000 distinct CDR3 sequences, approximately 9% of them present only once. These data are also associated with another study on yellow fever vaccine responses in identical twins.

Sequencing used PBMCs. These receptors came from a woman aged 18-29 years in good health.

The table lists this clonotype with a few counts. This rearrangement joins TRBV4-1 to TRBJ1-1; 10 bases map to TRBD1. CDR3 length equals 17 residues. From germline, CDR1 is MGHRA and CDR2 YSYEKL. Trimming took 1 base from V and 3 from J; bases not matched to a gene: 8. CDR3 in DNA: TGCGCCAGCAGCCAAGTTTGGGACAGGGGAAGTGACACTGAAGCTTTCTTT. Its translation: CASSQVWDRGSDTEAFF.

This clonotype was observed a few times. The chain recombines TRBV7-9 with TRBJ1-6; perhaps TRBD1 as D (5 bases). The V gene lost 6 bases and the J gene lost 6 bases, with 12 bases spanning the gap. CDR1 is SEHNR and CDR2 is FQNEAQ in the germline V gene (reference sequence). The CDR3 consists of 14 residues. Here the CDR3 DNA reads TGTGCCAGCAGTTCCGGGACCTTTAATTCACCCCTCCACTTT. Protein sequence: CASSSGTFNSPLHF.

The J gene is TRBJ2-3, the V gene TRBV4-3; D uncertain. The germline gives CDR1 LGHNA, CDR2 YSLEER. The CDR3 is 15 amino acids. V was shortened by 1 base and J by 4 bases, with 12 bases between the two germline ends. The CDR3: CASSQAAEAPDTQYF. The CDR3 DNA sequence: TGCGCCAGCAGCCAAGCAGCCGAAGCCCCAGATACGCAGTATTTT.

This clonotype has a handful of counts. The V call is TRBV12-3 or TRBV12-4, the J call TRBJ2-3; D call uncertain. Trimming removed 2 bases from V and 6 bases from J, with 12 bases in between. This CDR3 region has 14 residues. This CDR3 reads CASSLLAVVDTQYF. The CDR3 DNA reads TGTGCCAGCAGTTTACTCGCGGTAGTGGATACGCAGTATTTT.

This sequence joins TRBV19 and TRBJ2-7, with D perhaps given as TRBD1 or TRBD2 (5 bases each). Trimming left V 4 bases short and J 2 bases short, with 12 bases between. This CDR3 spans 14 amino acids. Germline V gene lookup returns CDR1 LNHDA and CDR2 SQIVND (reference sequence). The CDR3 DNA reads as TGTGCCAGTAGTAGGGCCGGGACCACCTACGAGCAGTACTTC. It yields the protein CASSRAGTTYEQYF.

This chain uses TRBV11-2 with TRBJ2-1; the D is unclear. CDR1 is SGHAT, CDR2 FQNNGV, per germline. This CDR3 comprises 12 residues. V was shortened by 5 bases and J by 5 bases, with 7 bases between the two germline ends. Written as DNA, the CDR3 is TGTGCCAGCAGCATACTTAACAATGAGCAGTTCTTC. This sequence encodes CASSILNNEQFF.

This clonotype came up many times. The gene calls are TRBV5-1 and TRBJ1-1; the D gene is possibly TRBD1 (5 bases). The CDR3 length is 16 residues. Trimming removed 5 bases at V and 1 base at J, with 18 bases between. Germline-derived CDR1 and CDR2 are SGHRS and YFSETQ. CDR3 sequence (DNA): TGCGCCAGCAGACCCCCCGGCGTGGGGGGGAACACTGAAGCTTTCTTT. The encoded protein is CASRPPGVGGNTEAFF.

This clonotype came up many times. The chain carries TRBV7-2 and TRBJ2-1; D remains ambiguous. This CDR3 is built from 13 residues. Trimming cost V 1 base and J 6 bases, with 7 bases left between them. Looked up from germline, CDR1 is SGHTA and CDR2 is FQGNSA. The CDR3 DNA is TGTGCCAGCAGCTTAGACTGGGCCAATGAGCAGTTCTTC. Protein: CASSLDWANEQFF.

This clonotype was seen only a few times. The J gene is TRBJ2-7, the V gene TRBV24-1; a possible D gene is TRBD2 (6 bases). The length of the CDR3 is 11 residues. Germline V gene lookup returns CDR1 KGHDR and CDR2 SFDVKD. Trimming removed 4 bases from V and 6 bases from J, with 6 bases in between. The CDR3 protein is CATSEEGEQYF. CDR3 nucleotides: TGTGCCACCAGTGAGGAGGGCGAGCAGTACTTC.

This clonotype has just a few counts. This sequence joins TRBV20-1 and TRBJ1-1; D gene unclear. This CDR3 has 12 amino acids. Per the germline V gene, CDR1 is DFQATT and CDR2 is SNEGSKA (reference sequence). V lost 0 bases and J 8 bases, leaving 10 bases between the germline ends. The CDR3 region is CSARDLGREAFF. As DNA, the CDR3 is TGCAGTGCTAGAGATCTCGGCAGGGAAGCTTTCTTT.

This clonotype was counted many times. The genes are TRBV4-1 and TRBJ2-7; 10 bases agree with TRBD1. There are 14 residues in the CDR3. The germline V gene has CDR1 MGHRA and CDR2 YSYEKL. V lost 4 bases to trimming and J lost 3 bases; unmatched junction nucleotides: 3. The chain's CDR3 is CASSRDRGNYEQYF. CDR3 nucleotide sequence: TGCGCCAGCAGCCGGGACAGGGGTAACTACGAGCAGTACTTC.

This clonotype was picked up one time. This chain uses TRBV11-3 with TRBJ2-3; 9 bases map to TRBD2. The CDR3 is 15 amino acids. After removal of 4 bases from V and 6 bases from J, the junction contained 8 bases not matched to a gene. CDR1 and CDR2 from the germline V gene are SGHNT and YENEEA. The CDR3 spells CASSSLAGSLDTQYF. The CDR3 coding sequence is TGTGCCAGCAGCTCCCTAGCGGGGTCGCTGGATACGCAGTATTTT.

This clonotype was seen more than once but under ten times. The chain has TRBV5-4 and TRBJ2-7; 8 positions agree with TRBD1. V gave up 4 bases and J gave up 1 base; unmatched junction bases: 7. The germline gives CDR1 SGHNT, CDR2 YYREEE (reference sequence). The CDR3 has 15 residues. CDR3 sequence: CASSPTGGRSYEQYF. As DNA, the CDR3 is TGTGCCAGCAGCCCAACAGGGGGACGTTCCTACGAGCAGTACTTC. Based on the CDR3 plus reference TRBV5-4 and TRBJ2-7, the full variable domain is ETGVTQSPTHLIKTRGQQVTLRCSSQSGHNTVSWYQQALGQGPQFIFQYYREEENGRGNFPPRFSGLQFPNYSSELNVNALELDDSALYLCASSPTGGRSYEQYFGPGTRLTVT.

This chain links TRBV7-8 with TRBJ2-6; 7 bases fit TRBD2. There are 17 residues in the CDR3. V lost 2 bases, J lost 0 bases, and 4 bases stayed unmatched. Per germline, CDR1 SGHVS and CDR2 FQNEAQ. CDR3 sequence (DNA): TGTGCCAGCAGCTTATCACGGGGGGTCTCTGGGGCCAACGTCCTGACTTTC. Translated, it gives CASSLSRGVSGANVLTF.

Only a few counts were recorded for this clonotype. The chain couples TRBV2 to TRBJ2-3; D uncertain. CDR3 length equals 12 residues. Trimming cost V 7 bases and J 1 base, with 6 bases left between them. Germline V gives CDR1 SNHLY, CDR2 FYNNEI. CDR3 sequence: CASTEGTDTQYF. In DNA form, the CDR3 reads TGTGCCAGCACTGAGGGCACAGATACGCAGTATTTT.

The chain recombines TRBV27 with TRBJ1-1; D gene ambiguous. Trimming took 0 bases from V and 5 from J, leaving 10 bases between them. Per the germline V gene, CDR1 is MNHEY and CDR2 is SMNVEV (reference sequence). The length of the CDR3 is 14 residues. DNA of the CDR3: TGTGCCAGCAGTTTATCGTGGGCCCCAACTGAAGCTTTCTTT. Amino acid sequence: CASSLSWAPTEAFF.

V is TRBV10-1 and J is TRBJ2-7; no clear D. This CDR3 region has 13 residues. CDR1 and CDR2 from the germline V gene are WNHNN and SYGVQD (reference sequence). V was cut by 3 bases and J by 5 bases, with 11 bases left in between. The chain's CDR3 is CASSDRQGNEQYF. The DNA for the CDR3 is TGCGCCAGCAGTGACAGGCAAGGGAACGAGCAGTACTTC.

The CDR3 coding sequence is TGTGCCAGCAGGGTAGCGGGACCAGATACGCAGTATTTT. This translates into CASRVAGPDTQYF. V gene TRBV5-5 combines with J gene TRBJ2-3; 8 positions match TRBD2. The trim removed 5 bases at V and 4 bases at J, leaving 3 bases unmatched. This CDR3 is 13 amino acids long. Germline CDR1 SGHKS, CDR2 YYEKEE (reference sequence).

This clonotype was detected a few times. The genes are TRBV6-5 and TRBJ2-1; D remains unclear. Germline loops: CDR1 MNHEY, CDR2 SVGAGI. This CDR3 has 13 amino acids. V lost 4 bases to trimming and J lost 9 bases, with 13 bases between them. CDR3 in DNA: TGTGCCAGCAGTTGGAGAGGCGCTTCTGAGCAGTTCTTC. Its translation is CASSWRGASEQFF.